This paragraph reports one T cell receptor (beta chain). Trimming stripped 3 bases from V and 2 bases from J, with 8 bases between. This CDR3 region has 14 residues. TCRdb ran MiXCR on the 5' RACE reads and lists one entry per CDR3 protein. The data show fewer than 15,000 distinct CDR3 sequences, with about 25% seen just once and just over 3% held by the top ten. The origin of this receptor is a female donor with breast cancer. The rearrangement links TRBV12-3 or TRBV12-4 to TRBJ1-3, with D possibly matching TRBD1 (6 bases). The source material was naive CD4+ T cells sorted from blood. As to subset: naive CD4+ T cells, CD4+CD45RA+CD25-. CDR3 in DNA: TGTGCCAGCAGTTTGTCAGGGGCTGGAAACACCATATATTTT. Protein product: CASSLSGAGNTIYF.